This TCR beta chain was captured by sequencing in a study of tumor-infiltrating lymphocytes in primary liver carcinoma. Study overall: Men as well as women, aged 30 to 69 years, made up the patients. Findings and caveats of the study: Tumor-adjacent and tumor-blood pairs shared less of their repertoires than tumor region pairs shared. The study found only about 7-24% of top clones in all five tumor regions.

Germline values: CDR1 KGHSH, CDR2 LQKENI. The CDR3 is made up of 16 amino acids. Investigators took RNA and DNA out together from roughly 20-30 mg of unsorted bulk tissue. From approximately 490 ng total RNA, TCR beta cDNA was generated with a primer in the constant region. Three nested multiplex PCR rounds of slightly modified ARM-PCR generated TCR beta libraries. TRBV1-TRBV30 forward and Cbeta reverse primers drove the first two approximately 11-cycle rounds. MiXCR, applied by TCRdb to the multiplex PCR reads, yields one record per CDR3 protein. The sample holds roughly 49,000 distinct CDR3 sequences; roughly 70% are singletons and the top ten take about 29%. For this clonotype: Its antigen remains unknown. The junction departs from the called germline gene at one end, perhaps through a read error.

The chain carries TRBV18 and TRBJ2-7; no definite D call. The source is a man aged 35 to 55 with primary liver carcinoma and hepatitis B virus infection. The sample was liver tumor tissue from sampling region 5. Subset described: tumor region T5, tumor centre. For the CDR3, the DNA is TGTGCCAGCCCACCACTCCCTGGGCGGACGACCTACGAGCAGTACTTC. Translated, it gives CASPPLPGRTTYEQYF.